This T cell receptor (beta chain) comes out of a study of metastatic and nonmetastatic thyroid tumors. TCRdb re-analyzed the PCR reads through MiXCR. The sample comprises 15,000 to 20,000 clones, about 35% of which are singletons, and about 11% rests with the top ten. About this clone itself: Since no conserved phenylalanine or tryptophan closes the CDR3, a read error is the likely cause.

CDR1 is MNHEY, CDR2 SVGAGI, per germline. This CDR3 is 15 amino acids long. Each patient came to thyroid surgery without any prior treatment (of any kind). Sequenced material: tumor tissue. The V and J genes are TRBV6-5 and TRBJ1-3, with D perhaps TRBD1 (5 bases). The clonotype originates from a male donor with papillary thyroid cancer or a benign thyroid nodule (not recorded which). Some clones in this sample may be carry-over from other donors' samples. CDR3 loop: CAISYRQLSGNTIYC. CDR3 nucleotides: TGTGCCATCAGTTACCGACAGCTCTCTGGAAACACCATATATTGT.